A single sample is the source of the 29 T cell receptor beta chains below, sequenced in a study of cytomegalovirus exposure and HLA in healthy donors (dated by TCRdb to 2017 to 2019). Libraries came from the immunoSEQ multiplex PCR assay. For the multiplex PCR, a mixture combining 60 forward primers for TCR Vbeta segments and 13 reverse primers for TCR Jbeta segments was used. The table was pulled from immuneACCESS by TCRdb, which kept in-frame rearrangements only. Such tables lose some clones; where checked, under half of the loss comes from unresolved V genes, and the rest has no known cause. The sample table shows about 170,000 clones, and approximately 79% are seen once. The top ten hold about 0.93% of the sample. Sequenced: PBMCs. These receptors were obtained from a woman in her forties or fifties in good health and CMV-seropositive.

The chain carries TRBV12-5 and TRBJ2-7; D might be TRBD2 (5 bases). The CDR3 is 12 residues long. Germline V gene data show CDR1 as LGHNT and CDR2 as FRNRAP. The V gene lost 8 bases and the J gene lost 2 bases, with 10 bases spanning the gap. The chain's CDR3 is CASQRSAYEQYF. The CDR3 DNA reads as TGTGCTAGTCAGCGGAGTGCCTACGAGCAGTACTTC.

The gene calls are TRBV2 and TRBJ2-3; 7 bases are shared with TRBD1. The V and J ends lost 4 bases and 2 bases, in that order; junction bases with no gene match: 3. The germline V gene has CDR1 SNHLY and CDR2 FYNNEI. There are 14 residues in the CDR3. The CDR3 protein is CASSVTGVTDTQYF. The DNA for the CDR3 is TGTGCCAGCAGTGTCACAGGGGTCACAGATACGCAGTATTTT.

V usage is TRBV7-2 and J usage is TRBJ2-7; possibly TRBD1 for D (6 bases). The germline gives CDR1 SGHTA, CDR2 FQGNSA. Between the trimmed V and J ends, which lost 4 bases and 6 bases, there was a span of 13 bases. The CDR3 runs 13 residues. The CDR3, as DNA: TGTGCCAGCAGCTCAGGACAGCAGAGCGAGCAGTACTTC. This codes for CASSSGQQSEQYF. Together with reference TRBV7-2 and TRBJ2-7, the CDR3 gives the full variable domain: GAGVSQSPSNKVTEKGKDVELRCDPISGHTALYWYRQSLGQGLEFLIYFQGNSAPDKSGLPSDRFSAERTGGSVSTLTIQRTQQEDSAVYLCASSSGQQSEQYFGPGTRLTVT.

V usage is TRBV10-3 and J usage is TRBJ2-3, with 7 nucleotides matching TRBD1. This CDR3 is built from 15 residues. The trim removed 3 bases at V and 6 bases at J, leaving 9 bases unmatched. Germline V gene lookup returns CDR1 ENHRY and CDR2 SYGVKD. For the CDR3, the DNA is TGTGCCATCAGTGACGACAGGGCATCCACGGATACGCAGTATTTT. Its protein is CAISDDRASTDTQYF.

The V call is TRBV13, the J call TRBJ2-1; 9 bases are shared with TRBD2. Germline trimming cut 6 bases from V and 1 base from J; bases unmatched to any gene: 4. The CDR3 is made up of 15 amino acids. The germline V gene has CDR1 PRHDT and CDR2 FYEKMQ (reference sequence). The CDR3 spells CASRSSGNSYNEQFF. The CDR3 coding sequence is TGTGCCAGCAGATCTAGCGGGAATTCCTACAATGAGCAGTTCTTC.

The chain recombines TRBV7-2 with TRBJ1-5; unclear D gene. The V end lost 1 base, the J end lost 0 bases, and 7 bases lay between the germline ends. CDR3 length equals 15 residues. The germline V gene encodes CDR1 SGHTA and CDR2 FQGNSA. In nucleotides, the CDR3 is TGTGCCAGCAGCTTAGGAGGAATTAGCAATCAGCCCCAGCATTTT. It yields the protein CASSLGGISNQPQHF.

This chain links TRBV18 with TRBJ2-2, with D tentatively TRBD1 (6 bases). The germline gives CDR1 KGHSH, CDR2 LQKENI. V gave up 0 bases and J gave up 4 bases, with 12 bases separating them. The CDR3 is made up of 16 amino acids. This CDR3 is CASSPPGTQSTGELFF. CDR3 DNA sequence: TGTGCCAGCTCACCACCCGGGACACAGAGCACCGGGGAGCTGTTTTTT.

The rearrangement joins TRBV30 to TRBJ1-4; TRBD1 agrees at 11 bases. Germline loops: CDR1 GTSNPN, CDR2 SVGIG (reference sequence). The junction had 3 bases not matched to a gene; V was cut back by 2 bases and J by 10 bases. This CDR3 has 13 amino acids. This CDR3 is CAWSRDRGSKLFF. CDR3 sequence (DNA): TGTGCCTGGAGTCGGGACAGGGGGTCAAAACTGTTTTTT.

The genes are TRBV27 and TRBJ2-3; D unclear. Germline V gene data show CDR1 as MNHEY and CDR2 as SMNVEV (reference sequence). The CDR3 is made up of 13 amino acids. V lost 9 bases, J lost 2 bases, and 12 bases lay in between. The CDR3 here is CASHRRDTDTQYF. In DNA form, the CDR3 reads TGTGCCAGTCACCGCCGAGACACAGATACGCAGTATTTT.

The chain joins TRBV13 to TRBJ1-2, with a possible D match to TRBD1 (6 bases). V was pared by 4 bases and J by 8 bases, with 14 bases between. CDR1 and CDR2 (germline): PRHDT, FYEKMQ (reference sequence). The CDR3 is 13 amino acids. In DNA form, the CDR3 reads TGTGCCAGCAGCTCCCCTGGGGGCCGCGGCTACACCTTC. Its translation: CASSSPGGRGYTF.

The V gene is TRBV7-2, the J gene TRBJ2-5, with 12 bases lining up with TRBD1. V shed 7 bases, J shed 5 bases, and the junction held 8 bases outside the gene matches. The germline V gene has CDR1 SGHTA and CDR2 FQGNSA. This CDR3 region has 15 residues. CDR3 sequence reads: CASTNRDRGPETQYF. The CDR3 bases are TGTGCCAGCACCAACCGGGACAGGGGGCCCGAGACCCAGTACTTC.

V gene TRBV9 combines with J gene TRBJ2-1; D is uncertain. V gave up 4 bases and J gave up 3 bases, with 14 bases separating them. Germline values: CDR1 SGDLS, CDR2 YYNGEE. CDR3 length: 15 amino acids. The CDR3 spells CASSTTSAFYNEQFF. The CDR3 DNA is TGTGCCAGCAGCACGACAAGTGCGTTCTACAATGAGCAGTTCTTC.

The CDR3 loop reads CASSSGGTGGWLEQYF. The CDR3, as DNA: TGTGCCAGCAGCTCTGGCGGGACAGGGGGCTGGTTGGAGCAGTACTTC. The chain links TRBV28 to TRBJ2-7; 12 bases align to TRBD1. The CDR3 consists of 16 residues. V lost 6 bases, J lost 7 bases, and 13 bases stayed unmatched. The germline V gene has CDR1 MDHEN and CDR2 SYDVKM.

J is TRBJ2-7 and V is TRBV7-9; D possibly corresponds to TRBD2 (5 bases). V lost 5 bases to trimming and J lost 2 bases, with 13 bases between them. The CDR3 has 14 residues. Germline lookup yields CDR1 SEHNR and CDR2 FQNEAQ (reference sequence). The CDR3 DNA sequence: TGTGCCAGCAGCCCCGGAGGTCTAACCTACGAGCAGTACTTC. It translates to CASSPGGLTYEQYF.

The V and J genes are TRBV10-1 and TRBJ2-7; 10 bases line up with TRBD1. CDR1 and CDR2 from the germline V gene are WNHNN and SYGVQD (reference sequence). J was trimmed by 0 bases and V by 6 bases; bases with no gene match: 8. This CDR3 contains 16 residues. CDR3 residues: CASSRDRGLSSYEQYF. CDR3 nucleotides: TGCGCCAGCAGCCGGGACAGGGGCCTAAGCTCCTACGAGCAGTACTTC.

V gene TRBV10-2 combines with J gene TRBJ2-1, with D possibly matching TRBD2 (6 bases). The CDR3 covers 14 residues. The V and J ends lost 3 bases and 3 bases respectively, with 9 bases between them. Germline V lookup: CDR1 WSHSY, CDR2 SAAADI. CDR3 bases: TGCGCCAGCAGTGATCGGAGGGTCTACAATGAGCAGTTCTTC. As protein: CASSDRRVYNEQFF.

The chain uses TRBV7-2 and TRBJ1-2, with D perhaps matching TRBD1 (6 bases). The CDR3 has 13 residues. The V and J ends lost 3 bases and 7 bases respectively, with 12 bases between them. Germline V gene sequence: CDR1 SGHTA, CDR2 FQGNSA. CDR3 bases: TGTGCCAGCAGCTTTAGTGGGGGGGCTGGCTACACCTTC. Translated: CASSFSGGAGYTF.

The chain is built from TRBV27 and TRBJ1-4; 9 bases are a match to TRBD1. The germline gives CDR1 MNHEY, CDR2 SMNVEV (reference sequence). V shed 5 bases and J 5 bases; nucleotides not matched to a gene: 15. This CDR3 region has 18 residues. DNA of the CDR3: TGTGCCAGCAGTAGACGACAGGGGGAGGCGTTACTGAATGAAAAACTGTTTTTT. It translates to CASSRRQGEALLNEKLFF.

In nucleotides, the CDR3 is TGTGCCAGCAGCTTCGACAGGGGGTTAGATACGCAGTATTTT. Residues: CASSFDRGLDTQYF. The V and J genes are TRBV7-2 and TRBJ2-3, with 9 bases identical to TRBD1. Germline CDR1 SGHTA, CDR2 FQGNSA. The V and J ends lost 3 bases and 5 bases, in that order; junction bases with no gene match: 3. The CDR3 has 14 amino acids.

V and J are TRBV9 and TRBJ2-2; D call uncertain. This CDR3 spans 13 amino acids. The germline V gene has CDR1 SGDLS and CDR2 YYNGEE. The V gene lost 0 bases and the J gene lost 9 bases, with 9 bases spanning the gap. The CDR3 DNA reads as TGTGCCAGCAGCGTAGGCCCCCTAAGGGAGCTGTTTTTT. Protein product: CASSVGPLRELFF.

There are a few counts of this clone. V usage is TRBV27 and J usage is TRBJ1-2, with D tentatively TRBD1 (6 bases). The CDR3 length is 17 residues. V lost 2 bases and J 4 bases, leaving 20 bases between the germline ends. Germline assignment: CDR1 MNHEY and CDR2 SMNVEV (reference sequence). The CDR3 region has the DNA TGTGCCAGCAGTTTAGTTGCCAGGGGAGCGGGGTTCTATGGCTACACCTTC. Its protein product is CASSLVARGAGFYGYTF.

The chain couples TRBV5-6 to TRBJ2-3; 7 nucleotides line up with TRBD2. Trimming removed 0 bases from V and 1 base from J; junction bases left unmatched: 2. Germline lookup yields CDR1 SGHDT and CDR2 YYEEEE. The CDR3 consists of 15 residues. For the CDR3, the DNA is TGTGCCAGCAGCTTGGTTGCGGGGGGCACAGATACGCAGTATTTT. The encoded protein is CASSLVAGGTDTQYF.

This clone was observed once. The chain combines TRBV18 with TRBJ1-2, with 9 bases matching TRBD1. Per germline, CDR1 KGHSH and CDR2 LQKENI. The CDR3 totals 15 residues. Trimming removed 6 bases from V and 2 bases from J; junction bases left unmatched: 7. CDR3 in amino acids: CASSPGTGSNYGYTF. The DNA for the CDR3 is TGTGCCAGCTCCCCCGGGACAGGGAGCAACTATGGCTACACCTTC.

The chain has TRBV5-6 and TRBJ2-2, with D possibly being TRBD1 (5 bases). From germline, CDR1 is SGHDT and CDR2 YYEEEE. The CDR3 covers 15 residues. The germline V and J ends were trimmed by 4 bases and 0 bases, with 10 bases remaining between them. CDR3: CASSPTVTNTGELFF. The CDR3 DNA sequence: TGTGCCAGCAGCCCGACAGTAACGAACACCGGGGAGCTGTTTTTT.

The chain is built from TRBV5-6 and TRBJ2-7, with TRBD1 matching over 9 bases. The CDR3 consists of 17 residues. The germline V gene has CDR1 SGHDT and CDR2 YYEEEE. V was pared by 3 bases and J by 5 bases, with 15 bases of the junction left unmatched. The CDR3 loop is CASSYRLTGGRIDEQYF. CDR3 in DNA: TGTGCCAGCAGCTACCGCCTCACAGGGGGCCGTATAGACGAGCAGTACTTC.

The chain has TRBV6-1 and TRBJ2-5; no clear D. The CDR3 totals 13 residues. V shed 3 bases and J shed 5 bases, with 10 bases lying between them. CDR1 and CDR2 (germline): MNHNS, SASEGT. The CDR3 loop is CASSDPPLETQYF. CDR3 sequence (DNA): TGTGCCAGCAGTGACCCTCCCCTGGAGACCCAGTACTTC.

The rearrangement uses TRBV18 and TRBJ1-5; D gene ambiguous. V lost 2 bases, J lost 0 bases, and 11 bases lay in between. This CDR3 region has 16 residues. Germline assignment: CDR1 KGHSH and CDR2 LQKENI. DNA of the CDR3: TGTGCCAGCTCACCAATGAGCCCTGATAGCAATCAGCCCCAGCATTTT. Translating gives CASSPMSPDSNQPQHF.

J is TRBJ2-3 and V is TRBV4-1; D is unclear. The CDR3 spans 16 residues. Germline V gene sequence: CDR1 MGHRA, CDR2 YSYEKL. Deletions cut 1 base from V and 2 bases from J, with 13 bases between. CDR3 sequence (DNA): TGCGCCAGCAGCCAAGCTAATCTAGGATTCACAGATACGCAGTATTTT. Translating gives CASSQANLGFTDTQYF.

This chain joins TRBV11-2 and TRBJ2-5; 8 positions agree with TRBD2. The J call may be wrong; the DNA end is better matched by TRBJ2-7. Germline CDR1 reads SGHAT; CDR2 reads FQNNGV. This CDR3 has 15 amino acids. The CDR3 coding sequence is TGTGCCAGCAGCTTAGTGGGCGCGACTAGCGCCGAGCAGTACTTC. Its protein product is CASSLVGATSAEQYF.